The entry that follows covers one T cell receptor beta chain sequence. Its specificity is unknown. These data are taken from a study of cytomegalovirus exposure and HLA in healthy donors. Findings and caveats of the study: In an earlier analysis, productive rearrangement rates for most beta V segments clustered near 87% or 30%.

The PCR contained 60 Vbeta and 13 Jbeta primers. Profiling relied on immunoSEQ multiplex PCR, and the TCRdb table lists in-frame clones only, not all of them. The sample holds around 170,000 clones, about four fifths seen once. CDR3 length: 14 amino acids. V was trimmed by 7 bases and J by 4 bases, leaving 16 bases between them. Per germline, CDR1 MNHEY and CDR2 SMNVEV (reference sequence). The chain couples TRBV27 to TRBJ1-2; a weak D match, TRBD1 (5 bases). The source is a woman aged 50 to 60 in good health and CMV-seropositive. The sample taken for sequencing was PBMCs. CDR3 loop: CASKQVQGSYGYTF. The CDR3 nucleotides are TGTGCCAGCAAACAGGTTCAAGGCAGCTATGGCTACACCTTC.